The sequence of this T cell receptor beta chain was determined in a study of cytomegalovirus exposure and HLA in healthy donors (dated by TCRdb to about 2017). Regarding the research as a whole: According to an earlier analysis of a few hundred of the donors, 150 million to 200 million T cells yielded approximately 120 million unique TCR beta sequences and about 300 Gb of sequence data. A later analysis re-examined previously published TCR beta repertoires from hundreds of donors and added high-resolution HLA genotyping to investigate patterns of TCR occurrence. A later genetic analysis used genome-wide SNP genotypes for about 60% of the roughly 700 donors, treating that subset as a discovery cohort. Every repertoire in the discovery cohort had been generated on one and the same sequencing platform. About five DR-DQ haplotypes were handled as single units for association and clustering, since linkage in the cohort was strong. The number of typed donors differed by locus: roughly 629-640 for A, B, C, DRB1 and DQB1; 500 to 550 for DQA1; 606 for DPA1; and about 450 for DPB1. Approximately 310 gigabases of sequencing data and 78 million or so unique TCR sequences were included in an early release covering roughly 600 HLA-typed donors. To predict cytomegalovirus infection status, the study combined high-throughput TCR immunosequencing, statistical association of individual TCRs with disease status, and machine learning. The aim of the study was to test whether cataloging public T cell receptors could identify signatures of past pathogen exposure. HLA typing covered class I and class II loci at four-digit resolution. An earlier analysis of several hundred of the donors applied high-throughput TCR beta sequencing to assess whether each TCR beta V gene segment acted as functional or pseudogenic. On average, around 230,000 unique TCR beta nucleotide sequences were sequenced per donor among 398 genotyped donors of the cohort, with roughly 18% of those sequences being non-productive. Rather than drawing on any new phenotypic data, the later analysis identified candidate immune exposures from TCR beta sequences and the way those sequences occurred across donors. The genetic ancestry cluster associated with self-reported Caucasian donors included over 65% of the approximately 400 genotyped donors. The T cell repertoires of 550 to 850 subjects were profiled by immunosequencing and related to cytomegalovirus serostatus. Along with the approximately 650-subject first cohort, a separate validation cohort of over a hundred different subjects was used. Donor age, sex, ethnicity and CMV serostatus were collected together with the repertoire data. Results and caveats for the whole study, not just this receptor: Only TCR beta chains were sequenced in this cohort, and the absence of alpha or paired-chain data limited detectable features. A group of highly shared sequence variants was considered likely to be a technical artifact of the sequencing pipeline. When HLA alleles, especially DR and DQ, strongly co-occurred, TCR associations were difficult to assign to individual alleles. Some IMGT-functional V segments, including TRBV6-2 and TRBV6-3, could not be told apart with the 87-base-pair reads, so those segments were excluded. According to a later analysis, parvovirus B19, influenza, CMV and Epstein-Barr virus appeared linked to several top co-occurrence clusters. Roughly uniform sequencing depth across donors was assumed in presence/absence analyses, although this assumption may not hold. In vitro tests confirmed that three of the cytomegalovirus-associated TCR beta chains recognize cytomegalovirus antigens. Across donors, most TCR sequences were observed very rarely, whereas some public TCRs were present in many individuals. A later genetic analysis associated a missense DCLRE1C variant with V-gene and J-gene trimming of TCR beta chains, and an independent cohort replicated the association. According to a later analysis, TCR association rates differed among HLA loci, with DRB1 alleles showing the most associated TCRs and HLA-C alleles showing the fewest. Because counts were too low, roughly 17 rarely observed V segments, including chromosome 9 orphons, were left out of the earlier analysis of some 640 of the donors. In a later analysis, most CMV-associated TCR beta chains were found to appear HLA-restricted, with HLA associations seemingly driven largely by CMV exposure. A later genetic analysis reported fewer N-insertions in productive TCRs among donors in an Asian-associated ancestry cluster than the approximately 700-donor mean. A further reported finding was that TCR beta sequences accurately predicted the HLA-A and HLA-B alleles for most subjects in the first cohort. For the cohort, immune exposure information was limited to CMV serostatus. Cytomegalovirus status was reported to be diagnosed by the classifier with high specificity and sensitivity in both the original and validation cohorts. A total of roughly 160 TCR beta chains were listed by the study as associated with cytomegalovirus. A later analysis associated about 17,000 TCR beta sequences with specific HLA alleles at a false discovery rate of 0.05. A later analysis found that HLA-associated TCR beta chains were more clonally expanded and had lower generation probabilities than equally common non-associated chains. It was suggested by the authors that the approach could potentially be generalized to other disease states and immunological phenotypes. Broadly in line with IMGT annotations, most TCR beta V segments showed up in productive rearrangements about 87% or about 30% of the time in an earlier analysis of about 500 of the donors. HLA typing was unavailable for some donors at each locus, so association tests used only the typed subset. Correlated functional status among segregating V segments might be attributable to linkage disequilibrium, but an unknown experimental factor could not be ruled out.

The cohort consisted of 600 or so healthy bone marrow donors. Cohort members were all nominally healthy when sampled, although unrecorded immune exposures were likely present. The donor was CMV seronegative and belonged to the group of under 400 seronegative cohort members. Each donor provided a peripheral blood sample, and peripheral blood mononuclear cells were used for TCR beta sequencing. The Qiagen DNeasy Blood Extraction Kit was used to extract genomic DNA from the blood cell samples. Regarding this clone: The antigen this receptor binds is unknown. The junction does not match germline at one end; this may be a read error.

The library was obtained by the immunoSEQ multiplex PCR assay. For the multiplex PCR, a mixture combining 60 forward primers for TCR Vbeta segments and 13 reverse primers for TCR Jbeta segments was used. Amplification of the CDR3 region of rearranged TCR beta genes was performed with a multiplex PCR assay on genomic DNA. Amplified TCR beta libraries were sequenced as 87-base-pair reads on the Illumina HiSeq System. Regarding the original processing steps: A later analysis tallied roughly 76 million unique TCR beta chains across the 650 to 750 repertoires, and about 10 million of those chains were shared by two or more donors. Raw reads were error-corrected and collapsed into unique sequences with a nearest-neighbor algorithm that merged closely related sequences to remove PCR and sequencing errors. CDR3 sequences were aligned to IMGT reference sequences to assign V, D and J gene segments. For a sequence to be retained, a match of at least six nucleotides to both a V gene segment and a J gene segment was required. Rearrangements were called productive when the CDR3 lacked stop codons and stayed in frame with V and J; all others were non-productive. Following IMGT convention, CDR3 was defined as the stretch from the second conserved V-encoded cysteine up to the conserved J-encoded phenylalanine. In an earlier analysis of around 640 of the donors, sequences lacking an unambiguous match to a single V gene segment were excluded. An earlier analysis of 500 to 600 of the donors classified V segments as functional when productive rearrangements were above 56.7% and as segregating when the standard deviation between donors was above 5%. To diagnose cytomegalovirus status from the catalog of TCR beta chain sequences, a statistical classification framework was built. In a later analysis, TCR nucleotide sequences were compared against IMGT/GENE-DB human TR gene sequences so that V and J genes could be assigned. The TCRdist pipeline was used in a later analysis to assign CDR3 sequences and most-parsimonious VDJ recombination scenarios. In a later analysis, every TCR beta chain was defined by the combination of its CDR3 amino acid sequence and its V-gene family, and reads without a unique V-gene family were dropped. In a later analysis, fewer than 600 highly shared, low-generation-probability nucleotide sequences were removed to address suspected cross-contamination and a sequencing artifact. A later analysis calculated a clonal expansion index for each public chain from normalized within-repertoire ranks of inferred template counts. In a later analysis, generation probabilities were computed using a VDJ recombination model fitted to out-of-frame rearrangements, and the results were checked against IGoR. Hypergeometric tests were used in a later analysis to score TCR-TCR, TCR-HLA and TCR-CMV co-occurrence, with a repertoire-size bias correction applied to the TCR pairs. To estimate false discovery rates, a later analysis permuted the HLA or CMV assignments 20 times. A later analysis grouped co-occurring TCRs with DBSCAN, adding TCRdist sequence similarity when clustering within HLA-allele-positive subsets. Repertoires with fewer than 30,000 or more than 120,000 public chains were left out of co-occurrence clustering, as were about 5 repertoires with anomalous nucleotide sharing. TCRdb retrieved this table from immuneACCESS and kept in-frame rearrangements only. Not all clones are present; in checked studies, unresolved V genes account for under half, and no reason is known for the remainder. The V and J calls and clone size were taken over from that table, and D and trimming were inferred from the DNA. Present in this sample are hundreds of thousands of clones, around 80% of which were seen just once. 3.5% to 4% of the sample is taken by the ten largest.

The CDR3 runs 16 residues from the cysteine to the phenylalanine. CDR3 DNA only is kept here, 48 bases in frame from base 1. Looking up the germline V gene (reference sequence) yields CDR1 LNHDA and CDR2 SQIVND. The sequenced sample consisted of PBMCs. The clonotype originates from a male donor in good health and CMV-seronegative. The chain was built from TRBV19 and TRBJ1-2, with TRBD1 tentatively as D gene (5 bases match). The bases read TGTGCCAGTGGTATAATCGGGCAGACAGTGAACTATGGCTACACCTTC. It encodes CASGIIGQTVNYGYTF.